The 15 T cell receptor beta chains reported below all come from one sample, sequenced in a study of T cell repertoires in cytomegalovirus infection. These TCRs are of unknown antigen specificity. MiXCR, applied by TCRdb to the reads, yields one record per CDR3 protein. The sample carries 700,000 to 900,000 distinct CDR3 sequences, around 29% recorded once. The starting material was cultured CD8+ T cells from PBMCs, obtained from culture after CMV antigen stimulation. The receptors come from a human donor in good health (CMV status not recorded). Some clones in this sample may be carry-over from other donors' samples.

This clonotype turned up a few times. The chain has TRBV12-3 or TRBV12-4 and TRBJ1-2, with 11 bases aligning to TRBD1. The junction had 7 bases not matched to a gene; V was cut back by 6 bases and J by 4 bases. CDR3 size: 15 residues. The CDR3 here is CASSLWTGGAYGYTF. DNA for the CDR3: TGTGCCAGCAGCTTGTGGACAGGGGGCGCCTATGGCTACACCTTC.

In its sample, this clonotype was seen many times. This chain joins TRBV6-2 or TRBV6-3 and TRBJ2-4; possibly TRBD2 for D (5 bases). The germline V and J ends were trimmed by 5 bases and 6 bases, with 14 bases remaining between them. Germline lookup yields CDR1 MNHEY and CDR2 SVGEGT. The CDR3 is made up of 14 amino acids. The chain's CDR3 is CASSGLGSGNIQYF. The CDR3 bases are TGTGCCAGCAGTGGACTCGGTAGTGGAAACATTCAGTACTTC.

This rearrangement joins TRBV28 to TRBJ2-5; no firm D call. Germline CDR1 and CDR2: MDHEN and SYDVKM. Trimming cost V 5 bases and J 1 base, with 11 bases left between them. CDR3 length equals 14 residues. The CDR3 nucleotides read TGTGCCAGCAGTCCCCCGACCACCCAAGAGACCCAGTACTTC. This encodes CASSPPTTQETQYF. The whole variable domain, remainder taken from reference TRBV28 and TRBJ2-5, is DVKVTQSSRYLVKRTGEKVFLECVQDMDHENMFWYRQDPGLGLRLIYFSYDVKMKEKGDIPEGYSVSREKKERFSLILESASTNQTSMYLCASSPPTTQETQYFGPGTRLLVL.

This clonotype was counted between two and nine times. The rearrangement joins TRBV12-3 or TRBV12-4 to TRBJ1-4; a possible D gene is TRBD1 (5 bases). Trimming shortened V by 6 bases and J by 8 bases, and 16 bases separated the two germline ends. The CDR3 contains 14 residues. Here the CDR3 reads CASSPQGDGEKLFF. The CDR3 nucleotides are TGTGCCAGCAGCCCCCAAGGGGATGGGGAAAAACTGTTTTTT.

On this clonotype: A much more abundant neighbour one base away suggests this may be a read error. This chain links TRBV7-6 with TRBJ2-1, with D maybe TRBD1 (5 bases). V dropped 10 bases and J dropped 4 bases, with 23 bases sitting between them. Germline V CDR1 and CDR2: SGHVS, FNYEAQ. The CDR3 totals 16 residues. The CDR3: CANRPYSGARYNEQFF. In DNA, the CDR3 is TGTGCCAACAGGCCTTACAGTGGTGCTCGGTACAATGAGCAGTTCTTC.

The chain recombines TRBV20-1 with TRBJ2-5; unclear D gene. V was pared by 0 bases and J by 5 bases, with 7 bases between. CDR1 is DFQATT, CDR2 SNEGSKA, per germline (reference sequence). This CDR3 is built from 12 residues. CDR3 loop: CSAREPRETQYF. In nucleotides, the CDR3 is TGCAGTGCTAGAGAACCGCGGGAGACCCAGTACTTC.

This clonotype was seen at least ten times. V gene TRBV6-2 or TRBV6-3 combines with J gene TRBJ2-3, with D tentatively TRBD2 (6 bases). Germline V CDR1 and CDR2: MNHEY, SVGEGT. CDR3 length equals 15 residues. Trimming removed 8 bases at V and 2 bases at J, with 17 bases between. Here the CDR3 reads CASGRGGAYTDTQYF. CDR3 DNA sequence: TGTGCCAGCGGGCGTGGCGGGGCGTACACAGATACGCAGTATTTT.

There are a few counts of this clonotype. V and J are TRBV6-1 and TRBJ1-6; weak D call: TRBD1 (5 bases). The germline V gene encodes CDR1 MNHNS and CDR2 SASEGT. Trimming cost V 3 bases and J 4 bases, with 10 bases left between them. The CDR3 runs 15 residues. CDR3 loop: CASSEGRFYNSPLHF. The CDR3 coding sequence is TGTGCCAGCAGTGAGGGACGGTTTTATAATTCACCCCTCCACTTT.

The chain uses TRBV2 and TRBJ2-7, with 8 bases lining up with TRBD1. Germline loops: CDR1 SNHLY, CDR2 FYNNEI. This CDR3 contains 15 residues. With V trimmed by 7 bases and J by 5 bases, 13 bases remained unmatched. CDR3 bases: TGTGCCAGCATTTTCAGGGGGCGCGATTCCCACGAGCAGTACGTC. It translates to CASIFRGRDSHEQYV.

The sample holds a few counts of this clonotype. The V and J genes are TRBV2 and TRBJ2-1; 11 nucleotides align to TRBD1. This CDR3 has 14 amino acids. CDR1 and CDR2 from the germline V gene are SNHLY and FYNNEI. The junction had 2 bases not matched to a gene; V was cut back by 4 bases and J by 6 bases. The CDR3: CASSGGQGANEQFF. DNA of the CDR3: TGTGCCAGCAGTGGAGGACAGGGGGCCAATGAGCAGTTCTTC.

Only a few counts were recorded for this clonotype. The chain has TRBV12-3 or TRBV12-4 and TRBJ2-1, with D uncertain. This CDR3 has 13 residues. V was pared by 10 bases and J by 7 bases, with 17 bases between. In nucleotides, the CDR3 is TGTGCCATTAAGGTCGAGTCTACAAATGAGCAGTTCTTC. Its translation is CAIKVESTNEQFF.

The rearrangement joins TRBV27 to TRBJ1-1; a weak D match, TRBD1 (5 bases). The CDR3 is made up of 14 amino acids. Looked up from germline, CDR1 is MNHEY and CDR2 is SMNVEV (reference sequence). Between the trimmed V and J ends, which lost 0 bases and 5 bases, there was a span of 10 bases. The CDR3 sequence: CASSLSRGRTEAFF. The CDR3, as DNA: TGTGCCAGCAGTTTATCGAGGGGCCGTACTGAAGCTTTCTTT.

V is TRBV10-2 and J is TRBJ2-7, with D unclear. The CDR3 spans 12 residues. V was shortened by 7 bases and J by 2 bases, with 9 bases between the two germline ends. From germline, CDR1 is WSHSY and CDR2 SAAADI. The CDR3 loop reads CASTAIPYEQYF. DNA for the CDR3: TGCGCCAGCACCGCGATCCCCTACGAGCAGTACTTC.

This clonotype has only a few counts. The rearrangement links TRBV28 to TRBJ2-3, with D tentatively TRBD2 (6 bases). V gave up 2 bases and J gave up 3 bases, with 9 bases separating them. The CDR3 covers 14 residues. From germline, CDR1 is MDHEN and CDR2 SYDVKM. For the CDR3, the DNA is TGTGCCAGCAGTTTACGGAGGGAGACAGATACGCAGTATTTT. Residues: CASSLRRETDTQYF.

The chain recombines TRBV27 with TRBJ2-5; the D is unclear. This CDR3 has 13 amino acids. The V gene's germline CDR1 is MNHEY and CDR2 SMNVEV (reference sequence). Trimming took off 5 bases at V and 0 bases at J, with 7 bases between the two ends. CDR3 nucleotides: TGTGCCAGCAGTCCCCCCAACCAAGAGACCCAGTACTTC. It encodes CASSPPNQETQYF.